This T cell receptor (beta chain) was observed in a study of T-cell memory formation after mild COVID-19. Study in general: TCR clusters largely stayed donor specific. Study results and limitations: SARS-CoV-2 specificity was not confirmed for second-wave clones peaking on day 37.

This clonotype was detected a few times. What it binds is not known. The CDR3 runs to 17 residues. Trimming removed 1 base from V and 4 bases from J; junction bases left unmatched: 6. CDR1 and CDR2 (germline): LGHNA, YSLEER. TCRdb itself ran the 5' RACE reads through MiXCR, one entry per CDR3 protein. The sample lists some 160,000 distinct CDR3 sequences, approximately 13% occurring once. Sequencing was performed on PBMCs or a T cell subset sorted from them (not recorded which). The chain uses TRBV4-3 and TRBJ2-5; 13 positions match TRBD2. The origin of this receptor is a man between 18 and 29 years old who had mild COVID-19 (a few samples of this study predate the infection). Cell type and time point are not known. CDR3 in DNA: TGCGCCAGCAGCCAAGGGGGGACTAGCGGGGCGGGAGAGACCCAGTACTTC. Protein product: CASSQGGTSGAGETQYF.